This T cell receptor beta chain originates from a study of OX40 agonist ivuxolimab in advanced cancers. Study as a whole: Across the patients, intravenous ivuxolimab was delivered every 2 weeks at 0.01 to 10 mg/kg.

This clone has a handful of counts. Data came from immunoSEQ multiplex PCR; TCRdb stores just in-frame clones and leaves some out. Among approximately 68,000 clones listed, approximately 78% were seen once. Exclusion applied to patients with autoimmune disease history or systemic immunosuppression. The clonotype was recovered from an adult with an advanced solid tumor such as melanoma, head and neck, liver or kidney cancer. Specimen: CD4+ or CD8+ T cells sorted from blood, collected in a trial of the OX40 agonist ivuxolimab.

The CDR3 is CASSQDRAVSGNTIYF. The CDR3 nucleotides read TGTGCCAGCAGCCAAGACCGGGCGGTATCTGGAAACACCATATATTTT. The chain has TRBV14 and TRBJ1-3; D is unresolved. The CDR3 runs to 16 residues. CDR1 SGHDN and CDR2 FVKESK come from the germline V gene. The V and J ends lost 0 bases and 1 base respectively, with 10 bases between them.